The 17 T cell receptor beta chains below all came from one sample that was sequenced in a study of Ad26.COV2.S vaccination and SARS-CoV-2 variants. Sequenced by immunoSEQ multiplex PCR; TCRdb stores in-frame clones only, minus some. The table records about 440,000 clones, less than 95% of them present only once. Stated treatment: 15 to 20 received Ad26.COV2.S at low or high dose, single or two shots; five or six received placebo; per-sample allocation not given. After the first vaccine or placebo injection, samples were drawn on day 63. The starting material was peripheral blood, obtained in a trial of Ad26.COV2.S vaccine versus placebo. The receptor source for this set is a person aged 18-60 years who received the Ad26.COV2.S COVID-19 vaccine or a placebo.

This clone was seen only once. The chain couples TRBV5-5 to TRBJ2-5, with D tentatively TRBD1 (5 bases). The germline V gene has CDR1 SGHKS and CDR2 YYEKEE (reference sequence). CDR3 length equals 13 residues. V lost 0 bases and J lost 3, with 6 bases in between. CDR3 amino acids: CASSLGTKETQYF. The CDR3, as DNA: TGTGCCAGCAGCTTGGGGACAAAAGAGACCCAGTACTTC.

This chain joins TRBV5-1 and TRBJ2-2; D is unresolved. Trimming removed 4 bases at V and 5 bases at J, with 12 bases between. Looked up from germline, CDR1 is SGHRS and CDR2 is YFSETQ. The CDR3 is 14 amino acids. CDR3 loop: CASSLRSLTGELFF. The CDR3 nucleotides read TGCGCCAGCAGCCTTCGATCTTTGACCGGGGAGCTGTTTTTT.

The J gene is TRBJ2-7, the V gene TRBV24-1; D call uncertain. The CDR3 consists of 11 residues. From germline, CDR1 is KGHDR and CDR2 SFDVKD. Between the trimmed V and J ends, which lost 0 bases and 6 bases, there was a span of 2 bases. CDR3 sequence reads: CATSDLSEQYF. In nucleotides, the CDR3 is TGTGCCACCAGTGATTTGTCCGAGCAGTACTTC.

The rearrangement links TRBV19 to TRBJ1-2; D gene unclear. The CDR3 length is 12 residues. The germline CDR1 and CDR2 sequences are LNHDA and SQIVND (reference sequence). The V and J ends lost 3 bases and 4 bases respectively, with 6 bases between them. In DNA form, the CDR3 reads TGTGCCAGTAGTATGAGCAGCTATGGCTACACCTTC. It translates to CASSMSSYGYTF.

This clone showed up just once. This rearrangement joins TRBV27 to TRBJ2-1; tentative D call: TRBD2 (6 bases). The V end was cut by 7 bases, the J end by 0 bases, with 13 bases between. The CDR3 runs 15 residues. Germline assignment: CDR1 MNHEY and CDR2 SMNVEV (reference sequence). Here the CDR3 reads CASNKGDSSYNEQFF. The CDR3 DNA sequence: TGTGCCAGCAACAAAGGGGACTCCTCCTACAATGAGCAGTTCTTC.

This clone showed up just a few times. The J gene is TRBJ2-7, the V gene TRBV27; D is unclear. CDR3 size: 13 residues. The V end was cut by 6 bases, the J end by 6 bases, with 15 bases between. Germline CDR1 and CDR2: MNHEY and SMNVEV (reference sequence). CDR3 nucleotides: TGTGCCAGCAGAGGGCTAGTTTTGGGCGAGCAGTACTTC. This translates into CASRGLVLGEQYF.

The CDR3 DNA reads as TGTGCCAGCAGTATAAGGAGGGACCGTGCCTACAATGAGCAGTTCTTC. Amino acids: CASSIRRDRAYNEQFF. The rearrangement uses TRBV9 and TRBJ2-1; tentative D call: TRBD2 (6 bases). Germline V lookup: CDR1 SGDLS, CDR2 YYNGEE. Trimming cost V 5 bases and J 2 bases, with 17 bases left between them. There are 16 residues in the CDR3.

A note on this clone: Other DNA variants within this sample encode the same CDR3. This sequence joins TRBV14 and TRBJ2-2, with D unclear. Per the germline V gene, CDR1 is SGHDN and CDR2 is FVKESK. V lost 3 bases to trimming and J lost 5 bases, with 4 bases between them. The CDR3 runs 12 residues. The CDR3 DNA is TGTGCCAGCAGCCAGGTGACCGGGGAGCTGTTTTTT. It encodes CASSQVTGELFF. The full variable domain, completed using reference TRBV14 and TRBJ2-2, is EAGVTQFPSHSVIEKGQTVTLRCDPISGHDNLYWYRRVMGKEIKFLLHFVKESKQDESGMPNNRFLAERTGGTYSTLKVQPAELEDSGVYFCASSQVTGELFFGEGSRLTVL.

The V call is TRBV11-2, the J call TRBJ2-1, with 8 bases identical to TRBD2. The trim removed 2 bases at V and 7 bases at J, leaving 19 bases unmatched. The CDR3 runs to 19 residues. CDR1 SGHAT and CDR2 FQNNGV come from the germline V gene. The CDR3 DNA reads TGTGCCAGCAGCTTATACCCCCTCGGAGGAAGCGGGAGAGATAATGAGCAGTTCTTC. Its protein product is CASSLYPLGGSGRDNEQFF.

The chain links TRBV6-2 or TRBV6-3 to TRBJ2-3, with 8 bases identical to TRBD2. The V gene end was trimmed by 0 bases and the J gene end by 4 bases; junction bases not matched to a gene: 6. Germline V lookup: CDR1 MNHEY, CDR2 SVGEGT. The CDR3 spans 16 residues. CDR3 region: CASSYSISGSADTQYF. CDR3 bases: TGTGCCAGCAGTTACTCGATCAGCGGGAGCGCAGATACGCAGTATTTT.

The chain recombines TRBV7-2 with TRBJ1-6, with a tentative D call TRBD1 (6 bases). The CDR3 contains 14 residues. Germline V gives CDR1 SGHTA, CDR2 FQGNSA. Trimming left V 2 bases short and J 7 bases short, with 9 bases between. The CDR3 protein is CASSLQGNNSPLHF. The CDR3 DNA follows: TGTGCCAGCAGCTTACAGGGGAACAATTCACCCCTCCACTTT.

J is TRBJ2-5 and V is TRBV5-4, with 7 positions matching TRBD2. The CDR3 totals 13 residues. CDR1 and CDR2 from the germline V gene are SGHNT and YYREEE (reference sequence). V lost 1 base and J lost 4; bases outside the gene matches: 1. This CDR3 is CASSLREGETQYF. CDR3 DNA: TGTGCCAGCAGCTTGAGGGAGGGAGAGACCCAGTACTTC.

CDR3 region: CASGSTSGATDTQYF. CDR3 bases: TGTGCTAGTGGTTCCACTAGCGGGGCCACAGATACGCAGTATTTT. This chain uses TRBV12-5 with TRBJ2-3; 10 nucleotides agree with TRBD2. V lost 4 bases and J lost 2; bases outside the gene matches: 3. This CDR3 contains 15 residues. Germline lookup yields CDR1 LGHNT and CDR2 FRNRAP.

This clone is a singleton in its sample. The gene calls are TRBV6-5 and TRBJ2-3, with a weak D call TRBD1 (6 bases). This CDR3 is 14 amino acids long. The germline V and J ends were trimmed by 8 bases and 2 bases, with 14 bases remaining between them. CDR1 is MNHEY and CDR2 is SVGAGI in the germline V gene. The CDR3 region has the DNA TGTGCCAGCCAGCAGGGGCACAACACAGATACGCAGTATTTT. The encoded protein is CASQQGHNTDTQYF.

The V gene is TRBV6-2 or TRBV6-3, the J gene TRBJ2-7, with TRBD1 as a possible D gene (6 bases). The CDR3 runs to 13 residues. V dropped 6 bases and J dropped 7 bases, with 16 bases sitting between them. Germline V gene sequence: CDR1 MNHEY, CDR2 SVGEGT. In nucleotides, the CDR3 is TGTGCCAGCAGCAGAACAGGGACGGGGGAGCAGTACTTC. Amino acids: CASSRTGTGEQYF.

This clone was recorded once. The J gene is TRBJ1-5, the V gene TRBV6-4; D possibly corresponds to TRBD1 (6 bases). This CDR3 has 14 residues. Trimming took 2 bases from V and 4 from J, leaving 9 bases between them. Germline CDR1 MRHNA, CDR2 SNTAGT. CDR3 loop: CASSDRGANQPQHF. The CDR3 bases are TGTGCCAGCAGTGACAGGGGGGCAAATCAGCCCCAGCATTTT.

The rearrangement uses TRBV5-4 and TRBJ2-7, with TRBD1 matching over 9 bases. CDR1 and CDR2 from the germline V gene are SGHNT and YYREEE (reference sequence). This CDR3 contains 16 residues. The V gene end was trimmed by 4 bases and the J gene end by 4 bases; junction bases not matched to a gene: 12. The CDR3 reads CASSPDRGQGIYEQYF. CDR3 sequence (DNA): TGTGCCAGCAGCCCCGATAGAGGACAGGGGATATACGAGCAGTACTTC.